Listed below are T cell receptor beta chains from one sample, sequenced in a study of cytomegalovirus exposure and HLA in healthy donors. Data came from immunoSEQ multiplex PCR; TCRdb stores just in-frame clones and leaves some out. The data show 250,000 to 350,000 clones, roughly 90% seen once. Sequenced: PBMCs. The receptors come from a woman between 18 and 29 years old in good health and CMV-seronegative. The CDR3 runs from the conserved cysteine through the conserved F or W. The D gene is left open where the match is weak. Clone size is shown for a subset of rows, as once, few, many or a class of expanded clone.

J: TRBJ2-2; D: TRBD2; V: TRBV6-1; size: -; DNA: TGTGCCAGCACCCGGGGGGGGTCCTCAGGGGAGCTGTTTTTT; CDR3: CASTRGGSSGELFF
J: TRBJ1-1; D: -; V: TRBV7-8; size: -; DNA: TGTGCCAGCAGCCAAAGTGGGAACAGGGCTGAAATGAACACTGAAGCTTTCTTT; CDR3: CASSQSGNRAEMNTEAFF
J: TRBJ2-7; D: TRBD1; V: TRBV2; size: -; DNA: TGTGCCAGCAGTGTTGGGTCAGGGGGCTCCTACGAGCAGTACTTC; CDR3: CASSVGSGGSYEQYF
J: TRBJ2-2; D: -; V: TRBV6-5; size: -; DNA: TGTGCCAGCAGTTACTCCGGGACATTCGGGGAGCTGTTTTTT; CDR3: CASSYSGTFGELFF
J: TRBJ2-3; D: TRBD2; V: TRBV6-5; size: -; DNA: TGTGCCAGCAGTTACTCGGTAGCGGGTGTTCGTGATACGCAGTATTTT; CDR3: CASSYSVAGVRDTQYF
J: TRBJ2-5; D: -; V: TRBV13; size: -; DNA: TGTGCCAGCAGCGAAGAGGCGGAAGAGACCCAGTACTTC; CDR3: CASSEEAEETQYF
J: TRBJ2-7; D: -; V: TRBV5-1; size: once; DNA: TGCGCCAGCTCCTCGGGTGGGGGCCCCAGCGAGCAGTACTTC; CDR3: CASSSGGGPSEQYF
J: TRBJ2-1; D: -; V: TRBV2; size: -; DNA: TGTGCCAGCAGCGCCACCGGGCGGGGGCAGTTCTTC; CDR3: CASSATGRGQFF
J: TRBJ1-6; D: TRBD1; V: TRBV11-1; size: -; DNA: TGTGCCAGCAGGCCGACAGGGCTCTATAATTCACCCCTCCACTTT; CDR3: CASRPTGLYNSPLHF
J: TRBJ2-5; D: TRBD2; V: TRBV6-5; size: once; DNA: TGTGCCAGTTCACTAGCGGGAGTTCAGAAGACCCAGTACTTC; CDR3: CASSLAGVQKTQYF
J: TRBJ2-1; D: TRBD2; V: TRBV2; size: -; DNA: TGTGCCAGCAGTCTAGCGGACTACAATGAGCAGTTCTTC; CDR3: CASSLADYNEQFF
J: TRBJ2-1; D: -; V: TRBV28; size: -; DNA: TGTGCCAGCAGTTTAAACCTTATACGGGAGCAGTTCTTC; CDR3: CASSLNLIREQFF
J: TRBJ2-1; D: TRBD2; V: TRBV7-6; size: once; DNA: TGTGCCAGCAGCTTAGAGCGGACTAGCGGCAACAATGAGCAGTTCTTC; CDR3: CASSLERTSGNNEQFF
J: TRBJ2-1; D: TRBD1; V: TRBV28; size: -; DNA: TGTGCCAGCAGTCTACCGGGACAGGGCTTTCTTGAGCAGTTCTTC; CDR3: CASSLPGQGFLEQFF
J: TRBJ2-5; D: -; V: TRBV10-2; size: -; DNA: TGCGCCAGCAGTGTGACAAACCAAGAGACCCAGTACTTC; CDR3: CASSVTNQETQYF
J: TRBJ2-1; D: TRBD2; V: TRBV9; size: -; DNA: TGTGCCAGCAGCGTTGAGCCTAGCGGGAGGGCCAATGAGCAGTTCTTC; CDR3: CASSVEPSGRANEQFF
J: TRBJ2-7; D: TRBD1; V: TRBV27; size: -; DNA: TGTGCCAGCAGTTTAAATCCCGGGACAGGGGGCTACGAGCAGTACTTC; CDR3: CASSLNPGTGGYEQYF
J: TRBJ2-1; D: -; V: TRBV15; size: -; DNA: TGTGCCACCAGCATAGCGGCGTACGGTGAGCAGTTCTTC; CDR3: CATSIAAYGEQFF
J: TRBJ2-2; D: TRBD2; V: TRBV2; size: -; DNA: TGTGCCAGCAGTGAAATTGCTAGCGGGAACACCGGGGAGCTGTTTTTT; CDR3: CASSEIASGNTGELFF
J: TRBJ1-2; D: -; V: TRBV7-2; size: -; DNA: TGTGCCAGCAGCTCGGCCCTCGGTGGCCTTTTTAACTATGGCTGCACCTTC; CDR3: CASSSALGGLFNYGCTF
J: TRBJ1-3; D: TRBD1; V: TRBV18; size: -; DNA: TGTGCCAGCTCACCATCAGGGGGCAGTGGAAACACCATATATTTT; CDR3: CASSPSGGSGNTIYF
J: TRBJ2-1; D: -; V: TRBV9; size: once; DNA: TGTGCCAGCAGCCCCGAGTTGAGGGACAATGAGCAGTTCTTC; CDR3: CASSPELRDNEQFF
J: TRBJ2-7; D: -; V: TRBV7-2; size: -; DNA: TGTGCCAGCAGCGGCCTTTCTGGGGGGTACGAGCAGTACTTC; CDR3: CASSGLSGGYEQYF
J: TRBJ2-7; D: TRBD2; V: TRBV7-3; size: -; DNA: TGTGCCAGCAGCCGAAAGGGTCGCGGGAGAGGCGTCGGGGAGCAGTACTTC; CDR3: CASSRKGRGRGVGEQYF
J: TRBJ1-2; D: -; V: TRBV14; size: few; DNA: TGTGCCAGCAGCCAAGATACAGACCTCTATGGCTACACCTTC; CDR3: CASSQDTDLYGYTF
J: TRBJ2-7; D: TRBD2; V: TRBV13; size: -; DNA: TGTGCCAGCAGCTTAGCCTGGACGGGAGGGGCCTACGAGCAGTACTTC; CDR3: CASSLAWTGGAYEQYF
J: TRBJ1-4; D: TRBD1; V: TRBV5-1; size: -; DNA: TGCGCCAGCGGGACAGGGGAAGGAGAAAAACTGTTTTTT; CDR3: CASGTGEGEKLFF
J: TRBJ2-1; D: -; V: TRBV11-3; size: once; DNA: TGTGCCAGCAGCCTCGGGACTGGAGACTACAATGAGCAGTTCTTC; CDR3: CASSLGTGDYNEQFF
J: TRBJ2-1; D: TRBD2; V: TRBV27; size: -; DNA: TGTGCCAGCAGTCCTTTCTCGGGACTAGCAGACAATGAGCAGTTCTTC; CDR3: CASSPFSGLADNEQFF
J: TRBJ2-5; D: -; V: TRBV28; size: -; DNA: TGTGCCAGCGGCACTGCCCAGGGGCCGGACTTC; CDR3: CASGTAQGPDF
J: TRBJ2-1; D: TRBD2; V: TRBV11-2; size: -; DNA: TGTGCCAGCAGCACCGGGACTAGAAGGAATGAGCAGTTCTTC; CDR3: CASSTGTRRNEQFF
J: TRBJ2-1; D: TRBD2; V: TRBV7-3; size: -; DNA: TGTGCCAGTGGAAGCGGGAGAGGTAATGAGCAGTTCTTC; CDR3: CASGSGRGNEQFF
J: TRBJ1-5; D: -; V: TRBV28; size: -; DNA: TGTGCCAGCAGTTTAACAAGCAATCAGCCCCAGCATTTT; CDR3: CASSLTSNQPQHF
J: TRBJ2-7; D: -; V: TRBV10-3; size: -; DNA: TGTGCCATCAGTGAATACTACGAGCAGTACTTC; CDR3: CAISEYYEQYF
J: TRBJ2-5; D: -; V: TRBV27; size: -; DNA: TGTGCCAGCAGTTTGACGGGAGAGGAGACCCAGTACTTC; CDR3: CASSLTGEETQYF
J: TRBJ2-5; D: -; V: TRBV5-6; size: -; DNA: TGTGCCAGCAGCTCAAACTTACAGGGTAATATGGGGGAGACCCAGTACTTC; CDR3: CASSSNLQGNMGETQYF
J: TRBJ1-1; D: -; V: TRBV2; size: -; DNA: TGTGCCAGCAGAGCAGGGGCCGCAGCGAACATGAACACTGAAGCTTTCTTT; CDR3: CASRAGAAANMNTEAFF
J: TRBJ2-2; D: -; V: TRBV9; size: -; DNA: TGTGCCAGCAGCCCTACGGAGCTCCCGAGCGGGGAGCTGTTTTTT; CDR3: CASSPTELPSGELFF
J: TRBJ1-4; D: TRBD1; V: TRBV28; size: -; DNA: TGTGCCAGCAGTTTGCTACAGGGGAGTGAAAAACTGTTTTTT; CDR3: CASSLLQGSEKLFF
J: TRBJ1-5; D: -; V: TRBV2; size: few; DNA: TGTGCCAGCAGCCTGGATGGGGCAGCCAATCAGCCCCAGCATTTT; CDR3: CASSLDGAANQPQHF
J: TRBJ1-2; D: -; V: TRBV10-3; size: -; DNA: TGTGCCGTCCGGGAACTTCTTTACTATGGCTACACCTTC; CDR3: CAVRELLYYGYTF
J: TRBJ2-7; D: TRBD2; V: TRBV5-4; size: once; DNA: TGTGCCAGCAGCGCCGGAGGGGACTACCGACATTACGAGCAGTACTTC; CDR3: CASSAGGDYRHYEQYF
J: TRBJ1-5; D: -; V: TRBV6-1; size: -; DNA: TGTGCCAGCAGACAGGATCATAGCAATCAGCCCCAGCATTTT; CDR3: CASRQDHSNQPQHF
J: TRBJ1-1; D: TRBD1; V: TRBV10-3; size: few; DNA: TGTGCCACTGTCACAGGGGGGACTGAAGCTTTCTTT; CDR3: CATVTGGTEAFF
J: TRBJ2-3; D: TRBD2; V: TRBV11-1; size: -; DNA: TGTGCCAGCACGGCGGGAGCCGATACGCAGTATTTT; CDR3: CASTAGADTQYF
J: TRBJ1-4; D: -; V: TRBV28; size: once; DNA: TGTGCCAGCCACATGGGGGCTACTAATGAAAAACTGTTTTTT; CDR3: CASHMGATNEKLFF
J: TRBJ2-7; D: -; V: TRBV7-2; size: -; DNA: TGTGCCAGCAGCTTGTCCGGCGGTTTAAGCTCCTACGAGCAGTACTTC; CDR3: CASSLSGGLSSYEQYF
J: TRBJ2-7; D: TRBD1; V: TRBV6-5; size: -; DNA: TGTGCCAGCAGTTACAGGGGACAGGGTTCTGCCGAGCAGTACTTC; CDR3: CASSYRGQGSAEQYF
J: TRBJ2-5; D: TRBD2; V: TRBV5-6; size: -; DNA: TGTGCCAGCAGGCAGAGATCGGGGCTAGCGGGAGTGGACGGGGAGACCCAGTACTTC; CDR3: CASRQRSGLAGVDGETQYF
J: TRBJ1-1; D: -; V: TRBV4-3; size: -; DNA: TGCGCCAGCAGCCAAGATATGGGGTTTGGGGGGGGAAACACTGAAGCTTTCTTT; CDR3: CASSQDMGFGGGNTEAFF